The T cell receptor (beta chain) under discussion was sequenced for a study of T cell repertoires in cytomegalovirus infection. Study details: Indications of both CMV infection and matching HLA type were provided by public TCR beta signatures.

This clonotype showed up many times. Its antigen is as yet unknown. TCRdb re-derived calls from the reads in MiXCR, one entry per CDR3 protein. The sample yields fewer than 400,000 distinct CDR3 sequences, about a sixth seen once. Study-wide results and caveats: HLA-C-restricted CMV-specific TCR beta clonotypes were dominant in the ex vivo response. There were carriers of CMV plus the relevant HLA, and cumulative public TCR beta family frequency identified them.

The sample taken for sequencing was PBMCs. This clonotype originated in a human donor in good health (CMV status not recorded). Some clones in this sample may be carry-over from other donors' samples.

The CDR3 region is CASSSRGAEQYF. The CDR3 nucleotides read TGTGCCAGCAGCTCCCGGGGAGCCGAGCAGTACTTC. The rearrangement uses TRBV7-2 and TRBJ2-7, with D perhaps TRBD2 (5 bases). Germline CDR1 reads SGHTA; CDR2 reads FQGNSA. Between the trimmed V and J ends, which lost 4 bases and 6 bases, there was a span of 10 bases. The CDR3 has 12 amino acids.